Below are 13 T cell receptor beta chains sequenced from a single sample in a study of cytomegalovirus exposure and HLA in healthy donors. Amplification used 60 Vbeta primers and 13 Jbeta primers. Only in-frame clones appear in the TCRdb table, and some are missing; sequencing was by immunoSEQ multiplex PCR. The top ten clones hold roughly 2.5% of a sample with 110,000 or so clones, 70% to 85% of them seen once. What was sequenced was PBMCs. The receptor set was obtained from a woman between 18 and 29 years old in good health and CMV-seronegative.

This sequence joins TRBV28 and TRBJ2-2; weak D call: TRBD2 (7 bases). This CDR3 has 18 residues. CDR1 and CDR2 (germline): MDHEN, SYDVKM. V lost 5 bases and J 3 bases, leaving 22 bases between the germline ends. In DNA, the CDR3 is TGTGCCAGCAGTCCAAGGGGTAGGGGGGGCTCGGACACCGGGGAGCTGTTTTTT. Encoded protein: CASSPRGRGGSDTGELFF. The entire variable domain, with the rest obtained from reference TRBV28 and TRBJ2-2, is as follows: DVKVTQSSRYLVKRTGEKVFLECVQDMDHENMFWYRQDPGLGLRLIYFSYDVKMKEKGDIPEGYSVSREKKERFSLILESASTNQTSMYLCASSPRGRGGSDTGELFFGEGSRLTVL.

A word on this clone: Other DNA sequences within the sample encode an identical CDR3. V usage is TRBV19 and J usage is TRBJ1-2, with D tentatively TRBD1 (6 bases). V lost 1 base and J 4 bases, leaving 7 bases between the germline ends. Germline-derived CDR1 and CDR2 are LNHDA and SQIVND (reference sequence). CDR3 length equals 13 residues. This chain's CDR3 is CASSIGRGYGYTF. DNA of the CDR3: TGTGCCAGTAGTATAGGCAGGGGCTATGGCTACACCTTC.

J is TRBJ2-2 and V is TRBV7-9; D perhaps matches TRBD1 (7 bases). CDR3 length: 16 amino acids. The V gene lost 5 bases and the J gene lost 3 bases, with 16 bases spanning the gap. Germline V gene data show CDR1 as SEHNR and CDR2 as FQNEAQ (reference sequence). CDR3 DNA sequence: TGTGCCAGCAGCCAGAACAGGGGCGGGGACACCGGGGAGCTGTTTTTT. It encodes CASSQNRGGDTGELFF.

V usage is TRBV18 and J usage is TRBJ2-3; unclear D gene. The length of the CDR3 is 12 residues. Trimming removed 4 bases at V and 1 base at J, with 3 bases between. The V gene's germline CDR1 is KGHSH and CDR2 LQKENI. The CDR3 region has the DNA TGTGCCAGCTCACTCGGCACAGATACGCAGTATTTT. It is translated as CASSLGTDTQYF.

V gene TRBV28 combines with J gene TRBJ1-2, with D perhaps TRBD1 (5 bases). The V end was cut by 7 bases, the J end by 4 bases, with 13 bases between. CDR1 and CDR2 from the germline V gene are MDHEN and SYDVKM. There are 13 residues in the CDR3. This CDR3 reads CASTWGGGYGYTF. CDR3 DNA: TGTGCCAGCACCTGGGGGGGTGGCTATGGCTACACCTTC.

This clone was counted a single time. The V and J genes are TRBV7-8 and TRBJ1-5; TRBD1 aligns across 12 bases. Trimming removed 5 bases from V and 4 bases from J; junction bases left unmatched: 6. The CDR3 sequence is 16 residues long. Germline CDR1 reads SGHVS; CDR2 reads FQNEAQ. CDR3 coding DNA: TGTGCCAGCAGCCCCGGGACAGGGGGCTGGAATCAGCCCCAGCATTTT. This codes for CASSPGTGGWNQPQHF.

This chain connects TRBV7-9 to TRBJ1-1; a possible D gene is TRBD1 (6 bases). Between the trimmed V and J ends, which lost 4 bases and 6 bases, there was a span of 15 bases. The CDR3 spans 14 residues. The germline V gene encodes CDR1 SEHNR and CDR2 FQNEAQ (reference sequence). This CDR3 is CASSSTGKLAEAFF. Written as DNA, the CDR3 is TGTGCCAGCAGCTCCACAGGGAAGTTAGCTGAAGCTTTCTTT.

This clone was counted between two and nine times. The chain links TRBV28 to TRBJ2-7; TRBD2 agrees at 12 bases. In germline, CDR1 is MDHEN, CDR2 SYDVKM. V lost 6 bases and J lost 5; bases outside the gene matches: 5. The CDR3 has 14 residues. Here the CDR3 DNA reads TGTGCCAGCAGGGGACTAGCGGGTTTCCACGAGCAGTACTTC. Translating it yields CASRGLAGFHEQYF. The variable domain in full, with the rest retrieved from reference TRBV28 and TRBJ2-7, is DVKVTQSSRYLVKRTGEKVFLECVQDMDHENMFWYRQDPGLGLRLIYFSYDVKMKEKGDIPEGYSVSREKKERFSLILESASTNQTSMYLCASRGLAGFHEQYFGPGTRLTVT.

To note about this clone: The junction departs from the called germline gene at one end, perhaps through a read error. The CDR3 sequence is CASSLGGQSNQPQHF. Written as DNA, the CDR3 is TGTGCCAGCAGTTTGGGGGGGCAAAGCAATCAGCCCCAGCATTTT. The rearrangement links TRBV5-4 to TRBJ1-5; weak D call: TRBD1 (6 bases). In germline, CDR1 is SGHNT, CDR2 YYREEE (reference sequence). CDR3 size: 15 residues.

CDR3 protein: CASKRTENEKLFF. The CDR3 DNA reads as TGTGCCAGTAAGAGGACAGAGAATGAAAAACTGTTTTTT. The chain is built from TRBV19 and TRBJ1-4; D is possibly TRBD1 (6 bases). The CDR3 is made up of 13 amino acids. Germline V gives CDR1 LNHDA, CDR2 SQIVND (reference sequence). Trimming took 7 bases from V and 5 from J, leaving 11 bases between them.

This chain links TRBV27 with TRBJ1-2, with unresolved D. V lost 2 bases to trimming and J lost 4 bases, with 23 bases between them. This CDR3 contains 18 residues. In germline, CDR1 is MNHEY, CDR2 SMNVEV (reference sequence). The CDR3 region has the DNA TGTGCCAGCAGTTTAAACTCTTTTGGAGGCCCAACCGGCTATGGCTACACCTTC. Encoded protein: CASSLNSFGGPTGYGYTF.

The chain uses TRBV27 and TRBJ2-7; 7 bases agree with TRBD1. Germline values: CDR1 MNHEY, CDR2 SMNVEV (reference sequence). The junction had 12 bases not matched to a gene; V was cut back by 5 bases and J by 2 bases. The length of the CDR3 is 16 residues. The CDR3 region has the DNA TGTGCCAGCAGTCTCCTAGTCGACAGGGCCCCCTACGAGCAGTACGTC. This encodes CASSLLVDRAPYEQYV.

The rearrangement uses TRBV18 and TRBJ1-6; 7 bases match TRBD1. This CDR3 spans 16 amino acids. Unmatched junction bases numbered 3, after V lost 1 base and J lost 3 bases. The V gene's germline CDR1 is KGHSH and CDR2 LQKENI. The CDR3 DNA follows: TGTGCCAGCTCACCACAGGGGGCAGGCTATAATTCACCCCTCCACTTT. This translates into CASSPQGAGYNSPLHF. Looking up the rest from reference TRBV18 and TRBJ1-6 gives the full variable domain: NAGVMQNPRHLVRRRGQEARLRCSPMKGHSHVYWYRQLPEEGLKFMVYLQKENIIDESGMPKERFSAEFPKEGPSILRIQQVVRGDSAAYFCASSPQGAGYNSPLHFGNGTRLTVT.